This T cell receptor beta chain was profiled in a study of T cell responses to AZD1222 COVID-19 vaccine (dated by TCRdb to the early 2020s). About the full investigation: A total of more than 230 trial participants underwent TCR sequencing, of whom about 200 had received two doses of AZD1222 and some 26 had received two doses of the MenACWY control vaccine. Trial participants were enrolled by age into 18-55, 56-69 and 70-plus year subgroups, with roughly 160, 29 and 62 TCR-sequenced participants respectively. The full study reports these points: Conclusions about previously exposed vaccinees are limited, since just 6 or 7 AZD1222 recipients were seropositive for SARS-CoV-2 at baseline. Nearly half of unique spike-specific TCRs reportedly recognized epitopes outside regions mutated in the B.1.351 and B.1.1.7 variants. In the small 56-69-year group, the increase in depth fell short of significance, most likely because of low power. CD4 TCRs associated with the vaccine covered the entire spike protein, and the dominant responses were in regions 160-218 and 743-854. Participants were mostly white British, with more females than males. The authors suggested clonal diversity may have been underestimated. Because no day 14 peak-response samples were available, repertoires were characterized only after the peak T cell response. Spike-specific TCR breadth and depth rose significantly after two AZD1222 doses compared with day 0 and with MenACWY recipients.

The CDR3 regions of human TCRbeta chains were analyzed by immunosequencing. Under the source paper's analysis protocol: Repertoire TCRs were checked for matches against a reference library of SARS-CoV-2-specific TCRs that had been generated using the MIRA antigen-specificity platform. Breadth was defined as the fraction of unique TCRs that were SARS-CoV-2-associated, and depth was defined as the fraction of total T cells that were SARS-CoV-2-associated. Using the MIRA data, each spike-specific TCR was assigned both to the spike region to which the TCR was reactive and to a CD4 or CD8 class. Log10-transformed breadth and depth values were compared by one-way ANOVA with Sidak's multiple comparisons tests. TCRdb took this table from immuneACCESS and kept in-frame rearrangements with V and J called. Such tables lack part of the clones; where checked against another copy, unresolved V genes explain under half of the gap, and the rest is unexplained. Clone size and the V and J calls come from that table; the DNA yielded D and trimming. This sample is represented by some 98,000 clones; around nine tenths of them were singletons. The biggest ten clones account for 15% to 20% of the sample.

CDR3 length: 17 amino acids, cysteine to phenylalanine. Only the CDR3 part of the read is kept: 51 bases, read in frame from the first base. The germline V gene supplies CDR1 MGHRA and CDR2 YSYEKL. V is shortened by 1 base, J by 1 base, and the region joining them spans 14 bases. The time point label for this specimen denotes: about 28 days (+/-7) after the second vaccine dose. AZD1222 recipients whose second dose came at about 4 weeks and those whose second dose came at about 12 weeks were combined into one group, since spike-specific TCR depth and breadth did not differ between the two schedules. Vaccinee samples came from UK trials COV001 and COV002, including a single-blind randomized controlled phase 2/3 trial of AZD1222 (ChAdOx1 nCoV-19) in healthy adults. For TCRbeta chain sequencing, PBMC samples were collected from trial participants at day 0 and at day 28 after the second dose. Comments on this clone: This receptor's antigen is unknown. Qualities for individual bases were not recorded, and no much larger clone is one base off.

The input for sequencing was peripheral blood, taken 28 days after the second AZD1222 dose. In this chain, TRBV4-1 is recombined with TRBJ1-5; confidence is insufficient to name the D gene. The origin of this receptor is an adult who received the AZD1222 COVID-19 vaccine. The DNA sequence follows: TGCGCCAGCAGCCAAGTTGTCCCCGGAAGGAGCAATCAGCCCCAGCATTTT. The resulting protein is CASSQVVPGRSNQPQHF.